This paragraph covers one T cell receptor beta chain sequence. The antigen remains undetermined. This record comes from a study of vaccination effects on CD4 cells after COVID-19. Study conclusions and caveats: There was only 1 of 255 vaccine-induced clones in healthy vaccinees that cross-reacted with common cold coronaviruses.

The length of the CDR3 is 13 residues. Trimming took 5 bases from V and 7 from J; bases not matched to a gene: 7. Germline CDR1 SGHAT, CDR2 FQDESV (reference sequence). Sequenced by immunoSEQ multiplex PCR; TCRdb stores in-frame clones only, minus some. The sample contains 23,000 or so clones, 74% of which appear only once. Antigen-specific CD4+ T cells were first expanded with viral peptide pools by the ViraFEST assay and only then sequenced. Following culture for roughly 10 days, CD4+ T cells were isolated. Vaccine recipients, nucleocapsid antibody negative, had no prior SARS-CoV-2 infection. The input for sequencing was CD4+ T cells from PBMCs cultured with SARS-CoV-2 spike peptides, taken before COVID-19 vaccination. This clonotype was sampled from a human donor who received a COVID-19 vaccine. The chain carries TRBV11-1 and TRBJ1-2; 7 nucleotides line up with TRBD1. CDR3 in DNA: TGTGCCAGCAGCCCCGACAGGGAGTCTGGCTACACCTTC. Translating gives CASSPDRESGYTF.